What follows describes a single T cell receptor (beta chain). The antigen is unknown. This entry comes from a study of shared clonotypes between healthy human individuals. Study-level results: Lower generation probabilities were found for non-shared clonotypes than for those shared by all four donors.

Naive-designated CD8 cells lacked CD45RO, were positively enriched for CCR7, and omitted terminally differentiated effector memory CD45RA+ cells. Measured with immunoSEQ multiplex PCR; TCRdb has only the in-frame clones, and not every one. The sample lists a few million clones, 93% seen once, with less than 2% in the top ten. Germline assignment: CDR1 KGHSH and CDR2 LQKENI. The CDR3 loop spans 16 amino acids. V was clipped by 0 bases and J by 0 bases, with 9 bases between them. The chain uses TRBV18 and TRBJ2-4; D is unresolved. Material: naive CD8+ T cells from PBMCs. The source of this sequence is a man aged 18-30 years in good health. Some clones in this sample may be carry-over from other donors' samples. CDR3 nucleotide sequence: TGTGCCAGCTCACCACCGGGGTGGCTAGCCAAAAACATTCAGTACTTC. The encoded protein is CASSPPGWLAKNIQYF. The variable domain in full, completed from reference TRBV18 and TRBJ2-4, reads NAGVMQNPRHLVRRRGQEARLRCSPMKGHSHVYWYRQLPEEGLKFMVYLQKENIIDESGMPKERFSAEFPKEGPSILRIQQVVRGDSAAYFCASSPPGWLAKNIQYFGAGTRLSVL.